This T cell receptor (beta chain) was recovered during a study of glioma-infiltrating T cells (dated by TCRdb to 2016 to 2018). Broadly, across the study: Glioma tissue, non-neoplastic brain tissue and matched peripheral blood mononuclear cells were used as sources from which TCR alpha- and beta-chain repertoires were sequenced. Three low-grade glioma patients, several primary glioblastoma patients, and three non-glioma patients who contributed non-neoplastic brain tissue made up the paired cohort. To measure divergence between tissue and blood T-cell populations, each tissue-infiltrating repertoire was compared with the peripheral blood repertoire of the same patient.

Broader findings and caveats from the paper: Very few CDR3 sequences were shared between tissue and blood, attributed to high CDR3 diversity and limited sampling. VJ-independent divergence between tissue and blood was below expectation in non-neoplastic patients but above expectation in all gliomas, especially low-grade gliomas. Group comparisons were based on small numbers of patients: three non-neoplastic, three low-grade glioma and eight or nine glioblastoma patients.

Notes on this clonotype: Its recognized antigen is unknown. Within one base of it there is no much larger clone, and no base qualities were kept.

The trim is 6 bases for V and 7 bases for J, with a gap of 19 bases between the germline ends. The germline V gene (reference sequence) provides CDR1 MNHEY and CDR2 SMNVEV. The CDR3 measures 16 amino acids from cysteine to phenylalanine. Kept here is only the CDR3 DNA, which spans 48 bases and is read in frame from base 1. TCR alpha and beta CDR3 regions were amplified with the iRepertoire nested amplicon-rescue multiplex PCR (arm-PCR) platform from RNA. The input for one-step reverse transcription and amplification was about 100-400 ng of either tissue mRNA or PBMC total RNA. Following bead purification, Illumina adapters were added by a secondary multiplex PCR, and libraries between 200 and 400 bp were gel-purified. Internal 6-nucleotide barcodes were carried by the libraries and were used for demultiplexing. The libraries were sequenced on an Illumina MiSeq using 2x220 or 2x250 nucleotide paired-end reads. Under the source paper's analysis protocol: Paired reads were merged with FLASH 1.2.11 and aligned to the GRCh37 human genome with BWA-MEM before extracting TRA and TRB reads. An IMGT-derived reference of cassette sequences and CDR3 motifs, with pseudogenes included, was used for V and J assignment. Reads were translated in three frames, and productive CDR3s were defined by a C…FGXG motif without stop codons. Clonotypes were defined as unique combinations of V-J cassette pair and CDR3 amino acid sequence. Hamming distance filtering was applied to reads, with thresholds set by the sequence error rate of each sample in mapped regions. TCRdb took the public reads, trimmed them with fastp at Q25, ran MiXCR for clone calling and kept in-frame beta chains. For every CDR3 protein sequence, its rows merge into one entry that carries the most common genes and DNA. The V and J calls, along with clone size, are taken from TCRdb and not from the paper's own processing. In this sample the table shows about 140,000 distinct CDR3 sequences, around 40% of which occur a single time. In total, the top ten clones hold around 20% of the sample.

The receptor was isolated from a human donor with low-grade glioma or glioblastoma, undergoing nonglioma brain surgery, or in good health (not recorded which). The sequence is built from TRBV27 and TRBJ1-6; tentative D gene TRBD1, with 5 bases matching. The specimen was glioma tissue, nonneoplastic brain tissue, or PBMCs (not recorded which). The CDR3 loop reads CASRIQQGLLNSPLHF. The bases are TGTGCCAGCAGAATACAGCAGGGCCTCCTCAATTCACCCCTCCACTTT.